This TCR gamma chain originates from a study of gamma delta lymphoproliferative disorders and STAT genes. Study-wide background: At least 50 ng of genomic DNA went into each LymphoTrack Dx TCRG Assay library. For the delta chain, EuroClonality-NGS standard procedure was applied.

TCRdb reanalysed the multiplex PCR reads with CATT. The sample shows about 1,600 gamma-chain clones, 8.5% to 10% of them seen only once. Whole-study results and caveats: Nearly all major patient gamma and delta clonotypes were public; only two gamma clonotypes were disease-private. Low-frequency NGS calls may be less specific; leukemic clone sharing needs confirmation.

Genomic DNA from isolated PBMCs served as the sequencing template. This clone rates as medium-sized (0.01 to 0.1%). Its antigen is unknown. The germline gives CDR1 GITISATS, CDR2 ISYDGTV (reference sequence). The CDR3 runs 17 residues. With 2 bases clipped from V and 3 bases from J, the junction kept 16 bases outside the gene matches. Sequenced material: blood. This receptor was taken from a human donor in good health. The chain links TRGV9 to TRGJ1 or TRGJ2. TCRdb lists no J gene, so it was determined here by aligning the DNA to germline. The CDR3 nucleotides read TGTGCCTTGTGGGAGGGATCCCCGACGAAAATTTATTATAAGAAACTCTTT. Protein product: CALWEGSPTKIYYKKLF.